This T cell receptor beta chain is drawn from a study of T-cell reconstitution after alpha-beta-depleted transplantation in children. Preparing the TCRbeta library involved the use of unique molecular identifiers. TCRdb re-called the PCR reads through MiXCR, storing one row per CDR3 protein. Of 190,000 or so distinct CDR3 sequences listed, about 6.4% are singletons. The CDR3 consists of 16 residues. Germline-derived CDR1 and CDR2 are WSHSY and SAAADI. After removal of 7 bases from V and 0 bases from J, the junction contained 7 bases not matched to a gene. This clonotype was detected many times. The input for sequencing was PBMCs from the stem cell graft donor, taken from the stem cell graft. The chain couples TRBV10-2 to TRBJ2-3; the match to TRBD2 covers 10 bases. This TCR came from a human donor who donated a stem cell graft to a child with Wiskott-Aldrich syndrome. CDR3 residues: CASKGVAGGSTDTQYF. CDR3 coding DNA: TGCGCCAGCAAGGGCGTAGCGGGGGGAAGCACAGATACGCAGTATTTT.